The 30 T cell receptor beta chains in this list originate from one sample, sequenced in a study of T cell responses to AZD1222 COVID-19 vaccine (dated by TCRdb to about 2021). Libraries came from the immunoSEQ multiplex PCR assay. Drawn from immuneACCESS, this table holds only the in-frame rearrangements with V and J called that TCRdb kept. Clones are partly lost; checked studies trace under half to an unresolved V gene and leave the rest unexplained. For this sample there are around 190,000 clones; around nine tenths appear just once. The ten largest make up roughly 0.49% of the sample. Taken with the paper, the label for time point translates to: baseline before first vaccination. The input for sequencing was peripheral blood, taken on day 0 of AZD1222 vaccination. These receptors came from an adult in good health.

The chain recombines TRBV25-1 with TRBJ1-6; D remains unclear. CDR1 is MGHDK and CDR2 is SYGVNS in the germline V gene. The CDR3 sequence is 17 residues long. Between the trimmed V and J ends, which lost 0 bases and 1 base, there was a span of 10 bases. CDR3 sequence reads: CASSEYQGGSYNSPLHF. The CDR3 region has the DNA TGTGCCAGCAGTGAATACCAAGGTGGGTCCTATAATTCACCCCTCCACTTT.

The V and J genes are TRBV7-2 and TRBJ2-5, with a weak D call TRBD2 (5 bases). The CDR3 runs 13 residues. Germline CDR1 SGHTA, CDR2 FQGNSA. V was trimmed by 1 base and J by 5 bases, leaving 8 bases between them. The CDR3 DNA reads TGTGCCAGCAGCTTAGGTGGCGGGGAGACCCAGTACTTC. Protein sequence: CASSLGGGETQYF.

This chain links TRBV5-5 with TRBJ1-2, with TRBD1 matching over 10 bases. Losses at the gene ends were 4 bases for V and 0 bases for J; bases not matched to a gene: 3. In germline, CDR1 is SGHKS, CDR2 YYEKEE (reference sequence). CDR3 size: 15 residues. The CDR3 reads CASSVGQGANYGYTF. CDR3 nucleotides: TGTGCCAGCAGCGTCGGACAGGGGGCTAACTATGGCTACACCTTC. The full variable domain, in which reference TRBV5-5 and TRBJ1-2 provide the parts outside the CDR3, is DAGVTQSPTHLIKTRGQQVTLRCSPISGHKSVSWYQQVLGQGPQFIFQYYEKEERGRGNFPDRFSARQFPNYSSELNVNALLLGDSALYLCASSVGQGANYGYTFGSGTRLTVV.

The rearrangement joins TRBV6-1 to TRBJ1-1; D is uncertain. V shed 0 bases and J shed 1 base, with 9 bases lying between them. The CDR3 spans 15 residues. Germline V gene data show CDR1 as MNHNS and CDR2 as SASEGT. Written as DNA, the CDR3 is TGTGCCAGCAGTGAAGCGGTCTACAGGAACACTGAAGCTTTCTTT. Protein sequence: CASSEAVYRNTEAFF.

V is TRBV28 and J is TRBJ2-1; 11 nucleotides line up with TRBD2. Unmatched junction bases numbered 5, after V lost 6 bases and J lost 4 bases. The CDR3 is 15 amino acids. Per the germline V gene, CDR1 is MDHEN and CDR2 is SYDVKM. In DNA form, the CDR3 reads TGTGCCAGCAGCACGGGACTAGCGGAGTACAATGAGCAGTTCTTC. Translating it yields CASSTGLAEYNEQFF.

This clone was seen a single time. DNA for the CDR3: TGTGCCAGCAGCGTAGGACAGTACGGTCAGCCCCAGCATTTT. It encodes CASSVGQYGQPQHF. The rearrangement uses TRBV9 and TRBJ1-5; TRBD1 is a possible D gene (5 bases). Germline lookup yields CDR1 SGDLS and CDR2 YYNGEE. The CDR3 is 14 amino acids. Trimming shortened V by 0 bases and J by 6 bases, and 10 bases separated the two germline ends.

The V gene is TRBV4-3, the J gene TRBJ1-1, with TRBD1 as a possible D gene (6 bases). V lost 5 bases and J lost 0, with 19 bases in between. Germline CDR1 is LGHNA and CDR2 is YSLEER. The length of the CDR3 is 17 residues. Here the CDR3 reads CASSDTRGAGMNTEAFF. In nucleotides, the CDR3 is TGCGCCAGCAGCGATACAAGGGGGGCTGGGATGAACACTGAAGCTTTCTTT.

The CDR3 DNA follows: TGTGCCAGCAGCCGGTCCGGGACGGTGGGAAACACCATATATTTT. Protein product: CASSRSGTVGNTIYF. V and J are TRBV11-1 and TRBJ1-3; tentative D call: TRBD1 (5 bases). Germline loops: CDR1 SGHAT, CDR2 FQDESV (reference sequence). The V end was cut by 5 bases, the J end by 4 bases, with 15 bases between. The CDR3 has 15 amino acids.

The J gene is TRBJ1-1, the V gene TRBV5-1; D is unresolved. Trimming took 0 bases from V and 2 from J, leaving 8 bases between them. The CDR3 has 14 residues. Germline-derived CDR1 and CDR2 are SGHRS and YFSETQ. The CDR3 spells CASSLAGYNTEAFF. CDR3 in DNA: TGCGCCAGCAGCTTGGCGGGTTACAACACTGAAGCTTTCTTT.

This rearrangement joins TRBV28 to TRBJ1-5; D is unclear. CDR1 and CDR2 (germline): MDHEN, SYDVKM. Trimming removed 0 bases at V and 7 bases at J, with 13 bases between. The CDR3 has 15 residues. The CDR3 region is CASSLWRQKNQPQHF. For the CDR3, the DNA is TGTGCCAGCAGTTTATGGCGACAAAAGAACCAGCCCCAGCATTTT.

The rearrangement links TRBV28 to TRBJ2-7; D uncertain. CDR3 length equals 15 residues. Germline V CDR1 and CDR2: MDHEN, SYDVKM. V lost 3 bases and J lost 7, with 19 bases in between. The CDR3 spells CASSLSPGRGREQYF. CDR3 bases: TGTGCCAGCAGTTTGAGTCCAGGTCGTGGTAGAGAGCAGTACTTC.

As concerns this clone: This sample also contains other DNA sequences that code for the same CDR3. The CDR3 nucleotides are TGCGCCAGCAGTGAGTCTAGACAGGGGCTAGGCTACACCTTC. Translation gives CASSESRQGLGYTF. V gene TRBV10-2 combines with J gene TRBJ1-2, with 8 bases that match TRBD1. J was trimmed by 8 bases and V by 0 bases; bases with no gene match: 5. The CDR3 sequence is 14 residues long. CDR1 is WSHSY and CDR2 is SAAADI in the germline V gene.

This clone was observed once. V is TRBV6-2 or TRBV6-3 and J is TRBJ2-1; D is uncertain. Germline values: CDR1 MNHEY, CDR2 SVGEGT. Trimming removed 2 bases at V and 5 bases at J, with 10 bases between. The CDR3 contains 14 residues. CDR3 region: CASSYPNFHNEQFF. CDR3 nucleotide sequence: TGTGCCAGCAGTTACCCCAACTTTCACAATGAGCAGTTCTTC.

The chain joins TRBV13 to TRBJ2-7; no firm D call. Germline V gene sequence: CDR1 PRHDT, CDR2 FYEKMQ (reference sequence). The V gene lost 1 base and the J gene lost 3 bases, with 13 bases spanning the gap. This CDR3 has 15 residues. The CDR3 loop reads CASSLEANDLYEQYF. CDR3 in DNA: TGTGCCAGCAGCTTAGAGGCGAATGACCTCTACGAGCAGTACTTC.

The J gene is TRBJ1-2, the V gene TRBV28; D is ambiguous. Trimming left V 5 bases short and J 8 bases short, with 9 bases between. The germline V gene encodes CDR1 MDHEN and CDR2 SYDVKM. The CDR3 spans 11 residues. CDR3 protein: CASSQEIGYTF. CDR3 nucleotides: TGTGCCAGCAGTCAAGAAATAGGCTACACCTTC.

This clone was seen a single time. The rearrangement uses TRBV7-9 and TRBJ1-5; 8 bases line up with TRBD1. Losses at the gene ends were 2 bases for V and 3 bases for J; bases not matched to a gene: 6. The CDR3 covers 16 residues. The V gene's germline CDR1 is SEHNR and CDR2 FQNEAQ (reference sequence). CDR3 coding DNA: TGTGCCAGCAGCTTAACGACAGGGGCCGTCAATCAGCCCCAGCATTTT. It encodes CASSLTTGAVNQPQHF.

The V gene is TRBV28, the J gene TRBJ2-2, with D perhaps matching TRBD1 (6 bases). The CDR3 is made up of 14 amino acids. V was cut by 3 bases and J by 5 bases, with 10 bases left in between. The V gene's germline CDR1 is MDHEN and CDR2 SYDVKM. This chain's CDR3 is CASSLLQGTGELFF. In nucleotides, the CDR3 is TGTGCCAGCAGTTTGTTACAGGGAACCGGGGAGCTGTTTTTT.

The chain employs TRBV6-5 and TRBJ2-7; 8 bases agree with TRBD1. CDR1 is MNHEY, CDR2 SVGAGI, per germline. V lost 0 bases and J lost 7; bases outside the gene matches: 8. The CDR3 spans 15 residues. CDR3 nucleotide sequence: TGTGCCAGCAGTTACTCGAAGACTACAGGGGGTGAGCAGTACTTC. It translates to CASSYSKTTGGEQYF.

The sample holds one count of this clone. This chain links TRBV3-1 (or the pseudogene TRBV3-2) with TRBJ2-4; the D is unclear. The germline V and J ends were trimmed by 4 bases and 6 bases, with 7 bases remaining between them. Looked up from germline, CDR1 is LGHDT and CDR2 is YNNKEL (reference sequence). The length of the CDR3 is 12 residues. CDR3 coding DNA: TGTGCCAGCAGCCGACCCCCAAACATTCAGTACTTC. This codes for CASSRPPNIQYF.

The DNA of the CDR3 is TGTGCCAGCAGCCGGGAGGGAGGCCTAGGCTACACCTTC. It is translated as CASSREGGLGYTF. This chain joins TRBV7-3 and TRBJ1-2; D gene ambiguous. This CDR3 has 13 amino acids. V was cut by 5 bases and J by 8 bases, with 15 bases left in between. Germline V gene data show CDR1 as SGHTA and CDR2 as FQGTGA.

The chain carries TRBV7-2 and TRBJ1-6; D is unclear. V was cut by 2 bases and J by 9 bases, with 14 bases left in between. The CDR3 sequence is 15 residues long. CDR1 and CDR2 from the germline V gene are SGHTA and FQGNSA. CDR3 nucleotide sequence: TGTGCCAGCAGCTTAAATCAGGAGATTAGTTCACCCCTCCACTTT. Its translation is CASSLNQEISSPLHF.

V usage is TRBV12-3 or TRBV12-4 and J usage is TRBJ1-1, with no clear D. V was shortened by 6 bases and J by 1 base, with 9 bases between the two germline ends. This CDR3 comprises 13 residues. The CDR3 region has the DNA TGTGCCAGCAGCCCTTTGAGGAACACTGAAGCTTTCTTT. It is translated as CASSPLRNTEAFF.

The rearrangement links TRBV2 to TRBJ1-1, with 7 bases that match TRBD1. Germline V CDR1 and CDR2: SNHLY, FYNNEI. The length of the CDR3 is 15 residues. J was trimmed by 2 bases and V by 4 bases; bases with no gene match: 7. This chain's CDR3 is CASSALGQTNTEAFF. The CDR3 DNA is TGTGCCAGCAGTGCCTTGGGACAGACAAACACTGAAGCTTTCTTT. The whole variable domain, remainder taken from reference TRBV2 and TRBJ1-1, is EPEVTQTPSHQVTQMGQEVILRCVPISNHLYFYWYRQILGQKVEFLVSFYNNEISEKSEIFDDQFSVERPDGSNFTLKIRSTKLEDSAMYFCASSALGQTNTEAFFGQGTRLTVV.

V gene TRBV2 combines with J gene TRBJ2-7; maybe TRBD1 (5 bases). The CDR3 runs 15 residues. The V end lost 7 bases, the J end lost 0 bases, and 16 bases lay between the germline ends. Germline loops: CDR1 SNHLY, CDR2 FYNNEI. This CDR3 reads CASMYKTVSSYEQYF. The CDR3 DNA reads as TGTGCCAGCATGTATAAGACAGTGAGCTCCTACGAGCAGTACTTC.

The CDR3 sequence is CASSDRGNTEAFF. CDR3 DNA: TGTGCCAGCAGTGACAGGGGGAACACTGAAGCTTTCTTT. The chain recombines TRBV6-1 with TRBJ1-1, with D possibly being TRBD1 (6 bases). The germline V gene has CDR1 MNHNS and CDR2 SASEGT. This CDR3 spans 13 amino acids. The ends were cut back, 3 bases at V and 1 base at J, with 6 bases in the middle.

This chain joins TRBV6-5 and TRBJ1-1, with D maybe TRBD1 (6 bases). The germline gives CDR1 MNHEY, CDR2 SVGAGI. V was pared by 8 bases and J by 4 bases, with 17 bases between. The CDR3 spans 14 residues. The DNA for the CDR3 is TGTGCCAGCCAACAGGGACGGATGATCACTGAAGCTTTCTTT. Its translation is CASQQGRMITEAFF.

The chain recombines TRBV29-1 with TRBJ1-5; 9 positions agree with TRBD1. V dropped 6 bases and J dropped 2; count of bases not matched to a gene: 14. This CDR3 region has 17 residues. Germline V lookup: CDR1 SQVTM, CDR2 ANQGSEA. The CDR3 loop reads CSVLTGQGIGGNQPQHF. The CDR3 region has the DNA TGCAGCGTCCTGACGGGACAGGGTATAGGAGGCAATCAGCCCCAGCATTTT.

J is TRBJ2-1 and V is TRBV7-2; unclear D gene. The CDR3 runs 14 residues. From germline, CDR1 is SGHTA and CDR2 FQGNSA. The ends were cut back, 2 bases at V and 6 bases at J, with 11 bases in the middle. CDR3 DNA sequence: TGTGCCAGCAGCTTATCCCCCCAGTCCAATGAGCAGTTCTTC. It yields the protein CASSLSPQSNEQFF.

The CDR3 spells CASRRDSGELFF. The CDR3 bases are TGTGCCAGCAGGCGGGACAGCGGGGAGCTGTTTTTT. The chain joins TRBV27 to TRBJ2-2; D may be TRBD1 (7 bases). Germline V CDR1 and CDR2: MNHEY, SMNVEV (reference sequence). The V end was cut by 6 bases, the J end by 7 bases, with 9 bases between. The CDR3 extends over 12 amino acids.

This chain uses TRBV18 with TRBJ2-7; D possibly corresponds to TRBD2 (6 bases). The CDR3 has 13 amino acids. Trimming removed 2 bases at V and 6 bases at J, with 11 bases between. The germline gives CDR1 KGHSH, CDR2 LQKENI. The CDR3 sequence is CASSPGAGSEQYF. CDR3 DNA sequence: TGTGCCAGCTCACCAGGGGCGGGGAGCGAGCAGTACTTC.